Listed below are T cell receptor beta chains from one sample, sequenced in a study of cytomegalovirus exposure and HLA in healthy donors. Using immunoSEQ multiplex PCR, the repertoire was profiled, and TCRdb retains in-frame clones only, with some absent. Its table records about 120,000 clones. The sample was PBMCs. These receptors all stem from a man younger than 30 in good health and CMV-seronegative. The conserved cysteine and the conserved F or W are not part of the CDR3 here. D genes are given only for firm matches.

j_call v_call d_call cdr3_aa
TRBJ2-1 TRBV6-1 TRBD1 ASNPGQKF
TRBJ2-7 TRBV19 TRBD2 ASSIASGLYEQY
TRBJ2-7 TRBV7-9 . ASSLGAYEQY
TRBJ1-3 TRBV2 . ASSSSYPSSGNTIY
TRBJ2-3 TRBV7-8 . ASSLAEGTQY
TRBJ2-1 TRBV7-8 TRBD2 ASSFLYSGGQNNEQF
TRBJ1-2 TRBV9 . ASSRDSNGRRKYGYT
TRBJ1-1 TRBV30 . AWRTRGHQNTEAF
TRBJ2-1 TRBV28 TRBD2 ASSPRTSGRDNEQF
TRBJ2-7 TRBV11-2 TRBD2 ASSYRLAETYEQY
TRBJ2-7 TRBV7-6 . ASSLSWGGGSYEQY
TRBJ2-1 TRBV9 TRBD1 ASSTRQGANEQF
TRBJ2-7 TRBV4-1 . ASSPGSGTQYEQY
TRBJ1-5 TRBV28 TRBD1 ASSFQTRDRSNQPQH
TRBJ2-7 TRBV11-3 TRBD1 ASYRTGDYEQY
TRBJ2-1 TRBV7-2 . ASSFSPQINEQF
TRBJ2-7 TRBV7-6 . ASSLARQDYEQY
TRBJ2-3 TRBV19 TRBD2 ASSSGWKDTQY
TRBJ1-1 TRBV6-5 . ASSPLGGVGTEAF
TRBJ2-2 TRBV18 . ASSPQGTGELF
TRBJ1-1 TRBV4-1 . ASSQRQDREAF
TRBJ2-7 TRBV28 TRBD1 ASLGQGPSYEQY
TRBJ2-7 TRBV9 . ASSVGPIYEQY
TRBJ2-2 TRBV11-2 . ASSQLTGNTGELF
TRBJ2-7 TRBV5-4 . ASSPGRGGYEQY
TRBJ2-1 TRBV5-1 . ASSLEPGLSYNEQF
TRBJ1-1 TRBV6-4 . ASSDPPGGRDTMNTEAF
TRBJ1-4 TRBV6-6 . ASSYGQSATNEKLF
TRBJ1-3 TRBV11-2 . ASSSEATDSSGNTIY
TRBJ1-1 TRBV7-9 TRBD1 ASSFRTGVGTEAF
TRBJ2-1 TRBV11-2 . ASSSPWAGINEQF
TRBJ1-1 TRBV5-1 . ASSELLTEAF
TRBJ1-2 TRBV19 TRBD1 ASSALHRGSRGYT
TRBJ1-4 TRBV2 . ASSAGELGEKLF
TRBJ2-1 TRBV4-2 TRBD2 ASSQEDNSTWTSGRYSYNEQF
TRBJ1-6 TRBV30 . AWSDLAGRGSPLH
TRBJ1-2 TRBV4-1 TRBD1 ASSLGQDGYT
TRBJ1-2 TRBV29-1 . SVDDPRNNGYT
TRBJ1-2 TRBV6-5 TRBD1 ASSSKGQGGPRGYT
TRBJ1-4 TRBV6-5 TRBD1 ASRLTGGYEKLF
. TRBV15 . ATSRDYLSHEQY
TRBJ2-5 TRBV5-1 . ASSLGEEQY
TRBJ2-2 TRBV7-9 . ASSLGGGPTSTGELF
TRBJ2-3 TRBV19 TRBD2 ASSISPLAGVVDTQY
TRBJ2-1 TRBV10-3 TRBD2 AISATSGRAGYYNEQF
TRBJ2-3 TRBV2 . ASSGLGGPTDTQY
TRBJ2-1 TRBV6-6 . ASSPPTGEYNEQF
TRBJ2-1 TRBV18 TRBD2 ASFQPPSGRANEQF
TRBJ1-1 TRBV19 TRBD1 ASRTGGKVGTEAF
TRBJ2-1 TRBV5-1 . ASSSTGNEQF
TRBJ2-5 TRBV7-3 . ASSPMSGETQY
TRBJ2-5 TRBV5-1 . ASSLRESQETQY
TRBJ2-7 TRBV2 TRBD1 ASSLLGQVPYEQY
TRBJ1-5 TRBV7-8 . ATQSQGSNQPQH
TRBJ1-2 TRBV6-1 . ASIRGNYGYT
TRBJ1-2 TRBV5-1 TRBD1 ASSWGPGQDYGYT
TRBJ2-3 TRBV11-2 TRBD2 ASSPLAGWSTDTQY
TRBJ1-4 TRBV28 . ASSPLDGETNEKLF
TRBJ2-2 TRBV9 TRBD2 ASSVVPSGPNTGELF
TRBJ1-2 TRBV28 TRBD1 ASSLPFRRDRDGGYT